This TCR beta chain was sequenced for a study of blood T cell repertoires in COVID-19. Study details: The study drew acute and convalescent COVID-19 samples from the United States, Italy and Spain. The analysed material was cDNA or gDNA that came from T cells, B-cell-depleted T cells, or PBMCs.

The CDR3 contains 16 residues. CDR1 is MNHEY, CDR2 SMNVEV, per germline (reference sequence). V was pared by 3 bases and J by 0 bases, with 15 bases between. Authors' data handling: Counts of nucleated cells, estimated from reference gene primer amplification, were obtained. Here immunoSEQ multiplex PCR was the method, and the copy in TCRdb shows in-frame clones only, minus some. For V, J and clone size, that table is used; D and trimming come from the DNA. Of over 150,000 clones listed, 80% to 85% are singletons. The TCR sequence derives from a woman between 40 and 55 years old with COVID-19, enrolled during active disease. The rearrangement uses TRBV27 and TRBJ2-7, with a possible D match to TRBD1 (6 bases). The sample comprised peripheral blood. The CDR3 loop reads CASSFGRRQDSYEQYF. The DNA of the CDR3 is TGTGCCAGCAGTTTTGGGCGCAGACAGGACTCCTACGAGCAGTACTTC.